Listed below are T cell receptor beta chains from one sample, sequenced in a study of post-analysis software for immune sequencing data. TCRdb independently ran MiXCR on the PCR reads; one entry per CDR3 protein. Of approximately 660,000 distinct CDR3 sequences in the sample, over 45% were seen once. The sequencing input was blood. The receptors were sampled from a girl aged 2 to 9 with multiple sclerosis. Each CDR3 is given with its conserved first and last residue. Part of the rows lack a size; the others show once, few, many or a class for expanded clones.

v_gene	len	j_gene	abundance	CDR3aa
TRBV6-5	14	TRBJ1-2	NA	CASSYVRDSYGYTF
TRBV6-5	12	TRBJ1-2	NA	CASKTGAYGYTF
TRBV29-1	10	TRBJ2-5	many	CSVGEETQYF
TRBV20-1	14	TRBJ1-5	NA	CSASAGNSNQPQHF
TRBV18	15	TRBJ2-5	NA	CASAGQGSPQETQYF
TRBV4-1	17	TRBJ2-5	few	CASSQDNPAGGQETQYF
TRBV7-2	14	TRBJ2-5	NA	CASSSRGAQETQYF
TRBV25-1	16	TRBJ1-6	NA	CASRDTGGGPNSPLHF
TRBV5-1	19	TRBJ2-3	few	CASSLGSSSGGSSTDTQYF
TRBV7-8	16	TRBJ2-5	NA	CASSLIGVGGQETQYF